This T cell receptor (beta chain) was identified in a study of Graves' ophthalmopathy and Graves' hyperthyroidism. The CDR3 has 16 residues. CDR1 and CDR2 (germline): MGHRA, YSYEKL. The junction had 6 bases not matched to a gene; V was cut back by 0 bases and J by 4 bases. For repertoire sequencing, the TCR beta CDR3 regions were amplified from RNA transcripts. Following a first-round RT-PCR that used HTBI primers, a second-round multiplex PCR was carried out. TCRdb reprocessed the multiplex PCR reads with MiXCR, giving one entry per CDR3 protein. Among 500,000 to 700,000 distinct CDR3 sequences, about 35% were seen once, and the ten largest hold around 4%.

Sequenced input: peripheral blood or thyroid tissue (not recorded which). This clonotype was sampled from an adult man with Graves' hyperthyroidism. The J gene is TRBJ1-2, the V gene TRBV4-1; 9 bases align to TRBD1. The CDR3 DNA follows: TGCGCCAGCAGCCAAGAGGTTAGGACAGGGGCCTATGGCTACACCTTC. Protein: CASSQEVRTGAYGYTF.